This T cell receptor beta chain was retrieved from a study of cytotoxic CD8 clonotypes in ibrutinib-treated CLL. About the study: After treatment lasting a median about twelve months, range 6 to 36, response samples were collected. General observations from the study: Upon ibrutinib response clonality rose, and upon progression it fell back toward baseline. Public clonotypes showed up rarely, and on treatment they shrank or held steady.

This clone has just a few counts. Its target is not known. Only in-frame clones appear in the TCRdb table, and some are missing; sequencing was by immunoSEQ multiplex PCR. The data show approximately 32,000 clones, about half seen once. Investigators sourced approximately 2.1 micrograms of genomic DNA from cryopreserved PBMCs for TCR beta libraries. V lost 2 bases and J lost 1, with 11 bases in between. Germline V gene sequence: CDR1 MNHNY, CDR2 SVGAGI (reference sequence). This CDR3 has 15 residues. The source is a human donor with chronic lymphocytic leukemia. The chain uses TRBV6-6 and TRBJ1-1; TRBD1 might be the D (6 bases). The specimen was PBMCs, collected before ibrutinib treatment. The DNA for the CDR3 is TGTGCCAGCAGTTACACGGGACAACAGAACACTGAAGCTTTCTTT. It is translated as CASSYTGQQNTEAFF.